Presented here are 23 T cell receptor beta chains from one specimen sequenced in a study of blood T cell repertoires in COVID-19. The protocol was immunoSEQ multiplex PCR, while the TCRdb copy is restricted to in-frame clones and leaves out a portion. Of roughly 60,000 clones in the sample, over 75% were seen once. Sequencing was carried out using peripheral blood. The receptors originated from a human donor in a cohort sampled during active COVID-19.

The rearrangement links TRBV7-9 to TRBJ2-6, with 11 positions matching TRBD1. V was pared by 5 bases and J by 0 bases, with 6 bases of the junction left unmatched. CDR3 length: 18 residues. CDR1 SEHNR and CDR2 FQNEAQ come from the germline V gene (reference sequence). In DNA, the CDR3 is TGTGCCAGCAGCGCCCGGGACAGGGGGAGCTCTGGGGCCAACGTCCTGACTTTC. It specifies CASSARDRGSSGANVLTF.

The V and J genes are TRBV15 and TRBJ2-5; a possible D gene is TRBD2 (5 bases). The CDR3 is 13 amino acids. CDR1 LNHNV and CDR2 YYDKDF come from the germline V gene (reference sequence). V was shortened by 6 bases and J by 5 bases, with 13 bases between the two germline ends. CDR3 loop: CATSTGLGETQYF. The CDR3, as DNA: TGTGCCACCAGTACCGGACTGGGGGAGACCCAGTACTTC.

The chain carries TRBV27 and TRBJ2-3; 12 nucleotides agree with TRBD2. The V gene end was trimmed by 5 bases and the J gene end by 0 bases; junction bases not matched to a gene: 3. Germline V gene lookup returns CDR1 MNHEY and CDR2 SMNVEV (reference sequence). CDR3 size: 16 residues. The CDR3 DNA is TGTGCCAGCAGTCTAGGACTAGCGGGAAGCACAGATACGCAGTATTTT. It translates to CASSLGLAGSTDTQYF.

The chain couples TRBV6-5 to TRBJ1-2; 9 bases fit TRBD1. J lost 8 bases, V lost 2 bases, and 6 bases had no gene match. The germline gives CDR1 MNHEY, CDR2 SVGAGI. The CDR3 is made up of 14 amino acids. CDR3 amino acids: CASSYTGQGQGYTF. As DNA, the CDR3 is TGTGCCAGCAGTTACACGGGACAGGGTCAGGGCTACACCTTC.

The table lists this clone with a count of one. The rearrangement links TRBV30 to TRBJ2-2, with a weak D call TRBD1 (6 bases). CDR1 is GTSNPN and CDR2 is SVGIG in the germline V gene (reference sequence). The CDR3 runs to 15 residues. V dropped 1 base and J dropped 3 bases, with 12 bases sitting between them. Here the CDR3 reads CAWSAFGGYTGELFF. In DNA form, the CDR3 reads TGTGCCTGGAGTGCGTTTGGGGGCTACACCGGGGAGCTGTTTTTT.

This sequence joins TRBV9 and TRBJ1-1, with D possibly matching TRBD1 (5 bases). This CDR3 comprises 15 residues. In germline, CDR1 is SGDLS, CDR2 YYNGEE. V dropped 1 base and J dropped 4 bases, with 14 bases sitting between them. CDR3 region: CASSVLGSQGTEAFF. In DNA form, the CDR3 reads TGTGCCAGCAGCGTATTGGGGTCTCAGGGCACTGAAGCTTTCTTT.

The rearrangement uses TRBV28 and TRBJ1-1, with a possible D match to TRBD1 (6 bases). The length of the CDR3 is 14 residues. Germline V gene lookup returns CDR1 MDHEN and CDR2 SYDVKM. Trimming cost V 3 bases and J 5 bases, with 13 bases left between them. CDR3 nucleotide sequence: TGTGCCAGCAGTTTCTACGGGACAAAGACTGAAGCTTTCTTT. It encodes CASSFYGTKTEAFF.

The chain couples TRBV7-9 to TRBJ2-1; perhaps TRBD2 as D (6 bases). The V gene lost 3 bases and the J gene lost 2 bases, with 14 bases spanning the gap. The CDR3 is 16 residues long. Germline V gene lookup returns CDR1 SEHNR and CDR2 FQNEAQ (reference sequence). The CDR3 is CASSFSSAPTYNEQFF. In DNA form, the CDR3 reads TGTGCCAGCAGCTTCTCTAGCGCACCCACCTACAATGAGCAGTTCTTC.

This chain uses TRBV9 with TRBJ2-1, with D possibly matching TRBD1 (6 bases). Trimming cost V 3 bases and J 6 bases, with 10 bases left between them. There are 13 residues in the CDR3. From germline, CDR1 is SGDLS and CDR2 YYNGEE. The CDR3 DNA reads TGTGCCAGCAGCGGGAGAGGGGGCAATGAGCAGTTCTTC. Protein sequence: CASSGRGGNEQFF. The whole variable domain, remainder taken from reference TRBV9 and TRBJ2-1, is DSGVTQTPKHLITATGQRVTLRCSPRSGDLSVYWYQQSLDQGLQFLIQYYNGEERAKGNILERFSAQQFPDLHSELNLSSLELGDSALYFCASSGRGGNEQFFGPGTRLTVL.

CDR3 sequence: CASSQERTGVSEEQYF. CDR3 nucleotide sequence: TGTGCCAGCAGCCAAGAACGAACGGGGGTGAGTGAAGAGCAGTACTTC. This chain links TRBV3-1 (or the pseudogene TRBV3-2) with TRBJ2-7; TRBD2 is a possible D gene (6 bases). The CDR3 covers 16 residues. The V gene's germline CDR1 is LGHDT and CDR2 YNNKEL (reference sequence). Trimming shortened V by 0 bases and J by 7 bases, and 19 bases separated the two germline ends.

V is TRBV7-2 and J is TRBJ2-3; 10 bases fit TRBD1. This CDR3 spans 16 amino acids. V dropped 0 bases and J dropped 0; count of bases not matched to a gene: 0. Germline assignment: CDR1 SGHTA and CDR2 FQGNSA. The CDR3 is CASSLAGQGSTDTQYF. The CDR3 DNA reads as TGTGCCAGCAGCTTAGCGGGACAGGGGAGCACAGATACGCAGTATTTT.

The chain links TRBV27 to TRBJ2-7; 7 nucleotides align to TRBD1. The V and J ends lost 5 bases and 3 bases, in that order; junction bases with no gene match: 4. CDR3 length: 13 residues. Germline V gene sequence: CDR1 MNHEY, CDR2 SMNVEV (reference sequence). The CDR3 DNA reads as TGTGCCAGCAGTACAGGGGAGTTCTACGAGCAGTACTTC. Translation: CASSTGEFYEQYF.

The V and J genes are TRBV24-1 and TRBJ1-2; D is perhaps TRBD1 (6 bases). The length of the CDR3 is 14 residues. The V and J ends lost 4 bases and 3 bases respectively, with 11 bases between them. The germline V gene encodes CDR1 KGHDR and CDR2 SFDVKD. The CDR3, as DNA: TGTGCCACCAGTGAGAGGACAGCTTACTATGGCTACACCTTC. Protein sequence: CATSERTAYYGYTF.

This clone appeared once. The chain employs TRBV4-2 and TRBJ2-1; 7 positions match TRBD2. CDR1 and CDR2 (germline): LGHNA, YNFKEQ. The CDR3 length is 15 residues. Unmatched junction bases numbered 0, after V lost 1 base and J lost 0 bases. In nucleotides, the CDR3 is TGTGCCAGCAGCCAAGGGACTAGCTCCTACAATGAGCAGTTCTTC. Its translation is CASSQGTSSYNEQFF.

The V gene is TRBV2, the J gene TRBJ2-7; D perhaps matches TRBD1 (5 bases). The CDR3 sequence is 13 residues long. Between the trimmed V and J ends, which lost 6 bases and 0 bases, there was a span of 9 bases. From germline, CDR1 is SNHLY and CDR2 FYNNEI. The CDR3, as DNA: TGTGCCAGCAGGGGGCCGGTCTCCTACGAGCAGTACTTC. Protein sequence: CASRGPVSYEQYF. The full variable domain, completed using reference TRBV2 and TRBJ2-7, is EPEVTQTPSHQVTQMGQEVILRCVPISNHLYFYWYRQILGQKVEFLVSFYNNEISEKSEIFDDQFSVERPDGSNFTLKIRSTKLEDSAMYFCASRGPVSYEQYFGPGTRLTVT.

This clone occurred a few times. The gene calls are TRBV19 and TRBJ2-7; TRBD1 matches 7 bases. This CDR3 has 14 residues. CDR1 is LNHDA and CDR2 is SQIVND in the germline V gene (reference sequence). V dropped 5 bases and J dropped 2; count of bases not matched to a gene: 6. The CDR3 DNA reads as TGTGCCAGTAGTCCCAGACAGGGAGCCTACGAGCAGTACTTC. As protein: CASSPRQGAYEQYF.

The rearrangement links TRBV7-8 to TRBJ2-7; tentative D call: TRBD1 (5 bases). There are 14 residues in the CDR3. Germline values: CDR1 SGHVS, CDR2 FQNEAQ. V lost 2 bases to trimming and J lost 2 bases, with 10 bases between them. CDR3: CASSLKGETYEQYF. CDR3 nucleotides: TGTGCCAGCAGCTTAAAAGGGGAAACCTACGAGCAGTACTTC.

This rearrangement joins TRBV28 to TRBJ1-3; tentative D call: TRBD1 (6 bases). CDR1 is MDHEN, CDR2 SYDVKM, per germline. CDR3 length: 13 residues. V was trimmed by 6 bases and J by 2 bases, leaving 8 bases between them. CDR3 residues: CASRDSPGNTIYF. The CDR3, as DNA: TGTGCCAGCAGGGACAGCCCTGGAAACACCATATATTTT.

This chain joins TRBV4-1 and TRBJ2-5, with 7 bases aligning to TRBD2. Per germline, CDR1 MGHRA and CDR2 YSYEKL. V lost 1 base and J lost 7; bases outside the gene matches: 9. The CDR3 runs 15 residues. The chain's CDR3 is CASSQGAGDKGTQYF. As DNA, the CDR3 is TGCGCCAGCAGCCAAGGGGCGGGGGATAAAGGGACCCAGTACTTC.

The V call is TRBV5-8, the J call TRBJ1-2; D is unclear. The V end lost 0 bases, the J end lost 2 bases, and 8 bases lay between the germline ends. The germline V gene has CDR1 SGHTS and CDR2 YDEGEE. The CDR3 totals 14 residues. The CDR3 protein is CASSLGRFNYGYTF. The CDR3, as DNA: TGTGCCAGCAGCTTGGGGCGGTTCAACTATGGCTACACCTTC.

The chain employs TRBV24-1 and TRBJ1-4; 9 bases align to TRBD1. The CDR3 extends over 16 amino acids. The V segment lost 4 bases and the J segment 6 bases; nucleotides outside the gene matches: 8. Per the germline V gene, CDR1 is KGHDR and CDR2 is SFDVKD. This CDR3 reads CATSDRDRAGDEKLFF. The CDR3 DNA is TGTGCCACCAGTGACCGGGACAGGGCAGGGGATGAAAAACTGTTTTTT.

This rearrangement joins TRBV5-1 to TRBJ2-7, with D hard to call. Germline CDR1 SGHRS, CDR2 YFSETQ. This CDR3 is 15 amino acids long. The ends were cut back, 6 bases at V and 3 bases at J, with 19 bases in the middle. The CDR3 nucleotides are TGCGCCAGCACCCCCCCCGGGTCTCGACGCTACGAGCAGTACTTC. This translates into CASTPPGSRRYEQYF. The full variable domain, its missing parts supplied by reference TRBV5-1 and TRBJ2-7, is KAGVTQTPRYLIKTRGQQVTLSCSPISGHRSVSWYQQTPGQGLQFLFEYFSETQRNKGNFPGRFSGRQFSNSRSEMNVSTLELGDSALYLCASTPPGSRRYEQYFGPGTRLTVT.

The chain uses TRBV7-2 and TRBJ1-2, with TRBD1 identical over 9 bases. Looked up from germline, CDR1 is SGHTA and CDR2 is FQGNSA. The V gene end was trimmed by 5 bases and the J gene end by 8 bases; junction bases not matched to a gene: 18. This CDR3 has 17 residues. In DNA form, the CDR3 reads TGTGCCAGCAGCCGCCCGGGACAGGGTTTATCTTCTGTGGGCTACACCTTC. This gives the protein CASSRPGQGLSSVGYTF.